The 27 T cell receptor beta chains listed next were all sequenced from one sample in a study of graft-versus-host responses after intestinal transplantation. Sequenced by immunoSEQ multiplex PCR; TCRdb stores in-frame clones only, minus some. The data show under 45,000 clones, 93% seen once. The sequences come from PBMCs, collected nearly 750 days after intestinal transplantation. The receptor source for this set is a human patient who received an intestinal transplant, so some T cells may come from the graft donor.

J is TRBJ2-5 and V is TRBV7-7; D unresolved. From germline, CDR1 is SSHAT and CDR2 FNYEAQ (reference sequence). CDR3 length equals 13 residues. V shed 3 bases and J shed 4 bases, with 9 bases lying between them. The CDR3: CASSFVLAETQYF. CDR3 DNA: TGTGCCAGCAGCTTTGTATTAGCAGAGACCCAGTACTTC.

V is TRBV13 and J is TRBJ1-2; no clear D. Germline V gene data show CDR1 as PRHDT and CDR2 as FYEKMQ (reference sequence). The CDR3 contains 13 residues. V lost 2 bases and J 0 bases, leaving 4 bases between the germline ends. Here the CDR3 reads CASSLTTNYGYTF. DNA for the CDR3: TGTGCCAGCAGCTTAACAACTAACTATGGCTACACCTTC.

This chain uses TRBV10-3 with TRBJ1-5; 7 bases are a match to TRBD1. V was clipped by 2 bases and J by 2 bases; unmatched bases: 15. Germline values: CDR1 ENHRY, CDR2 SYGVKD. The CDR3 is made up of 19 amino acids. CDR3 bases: TGTGCCATCAGTGAGAACCTGGAGGGGGCCGAGAGAGGCAATCAGCCCCAGCATTTT. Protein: CAISENLEGAERGNQPQHF.

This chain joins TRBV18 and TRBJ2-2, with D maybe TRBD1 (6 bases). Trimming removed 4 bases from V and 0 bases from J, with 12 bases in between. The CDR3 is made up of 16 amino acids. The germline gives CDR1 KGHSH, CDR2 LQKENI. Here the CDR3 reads CASSLGQTANTGELFF. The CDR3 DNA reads TGTGCCAGCTCACTCGGACAGACGGCGAACACCGGGGAGCTGTTTTTT. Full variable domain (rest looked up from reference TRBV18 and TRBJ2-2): NAGVMQNPRHLVRRRGQEARLRCSPMKGHSHVYWYRQLPEEGLKFMVYLQKENIIDESGMPKERFSAEFPKEGPSILRIQQVVRGDSAAYFCASSLGQTANTGELFFGEGSRLTVL.

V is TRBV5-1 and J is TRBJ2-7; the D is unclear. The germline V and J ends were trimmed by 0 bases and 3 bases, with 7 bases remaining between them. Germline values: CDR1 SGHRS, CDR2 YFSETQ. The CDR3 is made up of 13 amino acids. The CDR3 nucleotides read TGCGCCAGCAGCTTGGGTAACCTCTACGAGCAGTACTTC. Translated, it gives CASSLGNLYEQYF.

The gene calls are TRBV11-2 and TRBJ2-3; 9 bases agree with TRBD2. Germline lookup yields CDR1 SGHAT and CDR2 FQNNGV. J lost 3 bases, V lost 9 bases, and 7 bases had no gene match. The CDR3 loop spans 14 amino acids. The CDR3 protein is CASAAGGLTDTQYF. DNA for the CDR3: TGTGCCAGTGCCGCGGGGGGGCTGACAGATACGCAGTATTTT.

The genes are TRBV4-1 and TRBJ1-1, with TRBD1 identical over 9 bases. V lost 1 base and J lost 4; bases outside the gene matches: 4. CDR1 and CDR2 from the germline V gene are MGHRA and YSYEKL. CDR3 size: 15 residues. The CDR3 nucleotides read TGCGCCAGCAGCCAAGTAGGGACAGGGTTCACTGAAGCTTTCTTT. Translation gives CASSQVGTGFTEAFF.

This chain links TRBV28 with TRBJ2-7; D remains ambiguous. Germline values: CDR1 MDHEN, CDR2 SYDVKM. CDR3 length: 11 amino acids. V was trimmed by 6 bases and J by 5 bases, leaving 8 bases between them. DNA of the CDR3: TGTGCCAGCAGGGAGACACACGAGCAGTACTTC. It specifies CASRETHEQYF.

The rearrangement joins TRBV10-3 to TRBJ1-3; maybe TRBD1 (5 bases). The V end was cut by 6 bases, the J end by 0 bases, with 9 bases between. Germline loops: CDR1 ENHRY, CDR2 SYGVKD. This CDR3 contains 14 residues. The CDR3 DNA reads TGTGCCATCAGGGACATCTCCTCTGGAAACACCATATATTTT. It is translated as CAIRDISSGNTIYF.

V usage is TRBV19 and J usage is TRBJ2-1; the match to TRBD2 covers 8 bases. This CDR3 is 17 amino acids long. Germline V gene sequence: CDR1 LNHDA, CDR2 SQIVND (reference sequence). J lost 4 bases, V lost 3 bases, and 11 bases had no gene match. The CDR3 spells CASSIWASGHQYNEQFF. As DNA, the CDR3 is TGTGCCAGTAGTATTTGGGCTAGCGGGCACCAATACAATGAGCAGTTCTTC. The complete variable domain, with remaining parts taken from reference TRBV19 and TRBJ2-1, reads DGGITQSPKYLFRKEGQNVTLSCEQNLNHDAMYWYRQDPGQGLRLIYYSQIVNDFQKGDIAEGYSVSREKKESFPLTVTSAQKNPTAFYLCASSIWASGHQYNEQFFGPGTRLTVL.

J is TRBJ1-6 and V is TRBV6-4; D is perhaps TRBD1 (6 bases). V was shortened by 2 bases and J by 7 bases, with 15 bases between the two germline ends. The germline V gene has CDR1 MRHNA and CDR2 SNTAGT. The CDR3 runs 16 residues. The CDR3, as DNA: TGTGCCAGCAGTGACCCGGGGTGGGGGCAGAATTCACCCCTCCACTTT. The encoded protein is CASSDPGWGQNSPLHF.

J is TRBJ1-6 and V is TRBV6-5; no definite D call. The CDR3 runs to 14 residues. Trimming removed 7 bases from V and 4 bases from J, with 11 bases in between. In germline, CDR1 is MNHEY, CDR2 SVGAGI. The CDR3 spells CASKQTDYNSPLHF. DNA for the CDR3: TGTGCCAGCAAGCAGACTGATTATAATTCACCCCTCCACTTT.

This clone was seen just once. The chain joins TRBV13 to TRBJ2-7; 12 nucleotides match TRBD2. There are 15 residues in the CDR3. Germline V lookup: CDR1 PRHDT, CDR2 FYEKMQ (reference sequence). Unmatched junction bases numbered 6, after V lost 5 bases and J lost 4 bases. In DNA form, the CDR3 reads TGTGCCAGCAGCCGCGAGACTAGCGGGAGTTACGAGCAGTACTTC. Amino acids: CASSRETSGSYEQYF.

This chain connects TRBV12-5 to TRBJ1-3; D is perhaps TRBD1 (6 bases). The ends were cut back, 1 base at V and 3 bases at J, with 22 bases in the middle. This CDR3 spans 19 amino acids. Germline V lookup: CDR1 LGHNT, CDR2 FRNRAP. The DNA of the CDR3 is TGTGCTAGTGGTTTGGGTACCCTCGGACAGCTATCCTTTGGAAACACCATATATTTT. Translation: CASGLGTLGQLSFGNTIYF.

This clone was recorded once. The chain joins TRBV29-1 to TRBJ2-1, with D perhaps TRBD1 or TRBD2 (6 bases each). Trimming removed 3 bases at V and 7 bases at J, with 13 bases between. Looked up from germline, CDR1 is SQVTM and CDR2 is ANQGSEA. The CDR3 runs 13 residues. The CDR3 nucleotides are TGCAGCGTTGAGGTCCGGGGGCAGAATGAGCAGTTCTTC. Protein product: CSVEVRGQNEQFF.

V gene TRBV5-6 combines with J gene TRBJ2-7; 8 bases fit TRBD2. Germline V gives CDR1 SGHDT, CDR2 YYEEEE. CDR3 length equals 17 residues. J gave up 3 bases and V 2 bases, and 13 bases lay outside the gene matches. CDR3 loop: CASSFRRIGRAFYEQYF. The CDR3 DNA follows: TGTGCCAGCAGCTTCCGCCGGATCGGGAGGGCCTTCTACGAGCAGTACTTC.

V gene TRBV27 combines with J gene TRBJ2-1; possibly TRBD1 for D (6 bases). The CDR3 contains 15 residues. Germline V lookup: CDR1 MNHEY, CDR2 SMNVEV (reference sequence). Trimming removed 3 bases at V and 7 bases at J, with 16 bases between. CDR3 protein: CASSFLRGNGNEQFF. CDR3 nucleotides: TGTGCCAGCAGTTTTCTCAGGGGCAATGGAAATGAGCAGTTCTTC.

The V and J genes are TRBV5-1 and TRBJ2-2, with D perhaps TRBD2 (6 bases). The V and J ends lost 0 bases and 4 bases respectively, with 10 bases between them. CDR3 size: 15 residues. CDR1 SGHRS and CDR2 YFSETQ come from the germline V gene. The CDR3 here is CASSLEREVTGELFF. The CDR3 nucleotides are TGCGCCAGCAGCTTGGAGAGGGAGGTCACCGGGGAGCTGTTTTTT. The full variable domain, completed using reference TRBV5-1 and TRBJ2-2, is KAGVTQTPRYLIKTRGQQVTLSCSPISGHRSVSWYQQTPGQGLQFLFEYFSETQRNKGNFPGRFSGRQFSNSRSEMNVSTLELGDSALYLCASSLEREVTGELFFGEGSRLTVL.

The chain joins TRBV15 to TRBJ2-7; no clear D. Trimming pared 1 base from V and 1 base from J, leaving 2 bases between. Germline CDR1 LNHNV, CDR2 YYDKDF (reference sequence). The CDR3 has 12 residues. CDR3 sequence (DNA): TGTGCCACCAGCAGAGGGTCCTACGAGCAGTACTTC. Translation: CATSRGSYEQYF.

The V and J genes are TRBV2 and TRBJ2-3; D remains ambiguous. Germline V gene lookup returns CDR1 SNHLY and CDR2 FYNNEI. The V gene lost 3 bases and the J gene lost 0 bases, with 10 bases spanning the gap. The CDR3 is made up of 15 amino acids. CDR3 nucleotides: TGTGCCAGCAGTGAGAGGAGAGAAAGCACAGATACGCAGTATTTT. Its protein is CASSERRESTDTQYF.

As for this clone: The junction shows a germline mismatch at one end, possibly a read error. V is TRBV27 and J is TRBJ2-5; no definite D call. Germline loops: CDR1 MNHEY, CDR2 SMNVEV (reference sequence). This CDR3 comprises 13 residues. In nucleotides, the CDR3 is TGTGCCGGCAGTTGGACCGCTCAAGAGACCCAGTACTTC. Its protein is CAGSWTAQETQYF.

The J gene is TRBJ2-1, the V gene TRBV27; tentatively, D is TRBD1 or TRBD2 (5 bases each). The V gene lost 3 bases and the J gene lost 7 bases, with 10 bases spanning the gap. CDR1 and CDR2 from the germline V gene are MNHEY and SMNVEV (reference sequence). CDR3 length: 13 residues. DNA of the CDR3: TGTGCCAGCAGTTTGATCGGGGCGAATGAGCAGTTCTTC. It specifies CASSLIGANEQFF.

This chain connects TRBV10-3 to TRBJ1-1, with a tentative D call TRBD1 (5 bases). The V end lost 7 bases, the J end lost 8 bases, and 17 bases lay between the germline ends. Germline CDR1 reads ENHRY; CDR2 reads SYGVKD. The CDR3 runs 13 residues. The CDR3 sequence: CAINSGYGGEAFF. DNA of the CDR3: TGTGCCATCAACAGTGGGTATGGGGGGGAAGCTTTCTTT.

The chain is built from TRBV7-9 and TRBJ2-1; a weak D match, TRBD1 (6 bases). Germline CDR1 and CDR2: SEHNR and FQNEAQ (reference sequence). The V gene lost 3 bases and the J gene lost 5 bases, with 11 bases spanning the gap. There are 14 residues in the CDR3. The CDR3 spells CASSFRGINNEQFF. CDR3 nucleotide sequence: TGTGCCAGCAGCTTTAGGGGGATTAACAATGAGCAGTTCTTC.

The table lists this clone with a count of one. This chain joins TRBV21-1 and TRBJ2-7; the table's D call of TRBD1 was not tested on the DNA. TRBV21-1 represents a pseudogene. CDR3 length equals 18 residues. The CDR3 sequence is CASSMAAGGGSLGVEQYF. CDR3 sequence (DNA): TGTGCCAGCAGCATGGCGGCAGGGGGCGGCAGTCTGGGAGTCGAGCAGTACTTC.

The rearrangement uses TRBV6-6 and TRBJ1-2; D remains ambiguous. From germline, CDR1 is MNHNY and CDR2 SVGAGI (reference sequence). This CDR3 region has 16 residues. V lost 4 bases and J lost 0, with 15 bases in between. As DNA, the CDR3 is TGTGCCAGCAGTTTGGTTGACCCTAATCCTAACTATGGCTACACCTTC. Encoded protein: CASSLVDPNPNYGYTF.

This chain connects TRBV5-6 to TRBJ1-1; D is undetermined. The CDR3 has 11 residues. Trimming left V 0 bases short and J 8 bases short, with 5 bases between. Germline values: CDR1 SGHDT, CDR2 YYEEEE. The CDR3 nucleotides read TGTGCCAGCAGCTTGGGACTCGAAGCTTTCTTT. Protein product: CASSLGLEAFF.